Presented here are 22 T cell receptor beta chains from one specimen sequenced in a study of shared clonotypes between healthy human individuals. Data came from immunoSEQ multiplex PCR; TCRdb stores just in-frame clones and leaves some out. The sample comprises 1,400,000 or so clones, just under 99% of which are singletons, and roughly 0.36% rests with the top ten. Sequencing input: naive CD4+ T cells sorted from blood. The subset: CD45RA+ positively selected. These receptors were obtained from a man aged 25-40 years in good health.

The chain employs TRBV19 and TRBJ2-3; 11 nucleotides line up with TRBD2. The V gene end was trimmed by 5 bases and the J gene end by 2 bases; junction bases not matched to a gene: 6. The length of the CDR3 is 16 residues. Per the germline V gene, CDR1 is LNHDA and CDR2 is SQIVND (reference sequence). The CDR3 sequence is CASSPGLAGYTDTQYF. The CDR3 bases are TGTGCCAGTAGTCCCGGACTAGCGGGCTACACAGATACGCAGTATTTT.

The chain couples TRBV18 to TRBJ1-1; 9 nucleotides align to TRBD1. The germline gives CDR1 KGHSH, CDR2 LQKENI. The CDR3 sequence is 15 residues long. V lost 2 bases, J lost 4 bases, and 5 bases stayed unmatched. The CDR3 region is CASSPIKQGATEAFF. In nucleotides, the CDR3 is TGTGCCAGCTCACCAATAAAACAGGGGGCCACTGAAGCTTTCTTT.

The CDR3 reads CASSLAMTDSSYEQYF. The CDR3 bases are TGTGCCAGCAGTTTAGCTATGACTGACAGCTCCTACGAGCAGTACTTC. The chain uses TRBV27 and TRBJ2-7; D perhaps matches TRBD1 (5 bases). V was trimmed by 2 bases and J by 0 bases, leaving 14 bases between them. The CDR3 contains 16 residues. Germline loops: CDR1 MNHEY, CDR2 SMNVEV (reference sequence).

The chain has TRBV7-9 and TRBJ1-1; TRBD1 aligns across 7 bases. Looked up from germline, CDR1 is SEHNR and CDR2 is FQNEAQ (reference sequence). V was pared by 7 bases and J by 1 base, with 6 bases of the junction left unmatched. CDR3 length equals 14 residues. The DNA of the CDR3 is TGTGCCAGCAACGCACAGGGGCGGAACACTGAAGCTTTCTTT. Translated: CASNAQGRNTEAFF.

The rearrangement uses TRBV30 and TRBJ1-1, with D possibly being TRBD1 (6 bases). Germline lookup yields CDR1 GTSNPN and CDR2 SVGIG (reference sequence). V was pared by 5 bases and J by 4 bases, with 11 bases between. CDR3 length equals 12 residues. CDR3 in amino acids: CAWDRKGTEAFF. The CDR3 nucleotides are TGTGCCTGGGACAGGAAGGGCACTGAAGCTTTCTTT.

This chain joins TRBV5-4 and TRBJ1-2; D is perhaps TRBD1 (5 bases). Germline CDR1 reads SGHNT; CDR2 reads YYREEE (reference sequence). The CDR3 extends over 13 amino acids. The ends were cut back, 4 bases at V and 8 bases at J, with 15 bases in the middle. The CDR3: CASSLQGSGGYTF. Here the CDR3 DNA reads TGTGCCAGCAGCCTTCAGGGTTCTGGGGGCTACACCTTC. The full variable domain, its missing parts supplied by reference TRBV5-4 and TRBJ1-2, is ETGVTQSPTHLIKTRGQQVTLRCSSQSGHNTVSWYQQALGQGPQFIFQYYREEENGRGNFPPRFSGLQFPNYSSELNVNALELDDSALYLCASSLQGSGGYTFGSGTRLTVV.

This clone showed up just once. The chain employs TRBV18 and TRBJ1-3; D is uncertain. The CDR3 contains 14 residues. Trimming took off 3 bases at V and 3 bases at J, with 9 bases between the two ends. Per germline, CDR1 KGHSH and CDR2 LQKENI. CDR3 loop: CASSPWGDGNTIYF. CDR3 coding DNA: TGTGCCAGCTCACCCTGGGGAGATGGAAACACCATATATTTT.

The rearrangement uses TRBV2 and TRBJ2-5; TRBD1 is a possible D gene (6 bases). Germline CDR1 SNHLY, CDR2 FYNNEI. This CDR3 is 14 amino acids long. The germline V and J ends were trimmed by 6 bases and 1 base, with 12 bases remaining between them. CDR3 residues: CASRRTGTQETQYF. Here the CDR3 DNA reads TGTGCCAGCAGAAGAACAGGGACCCAAGAGACCCAGTACTTC.

The chain links TRBV5-6 to TRBJ2-3, with TRBD2 matching 9 bases. Germline V gives CDR1 SGHDT, CDR2 YYEEEE. The CDR3 runs to 16 residues. The V gene end was trimmed by 3 bases and the J gene end by 6 bases; junction bases not matched to a gene: 11. The CDR3 DNA is TGTGCCAGCAGCTCAACCCGCGGGAGGGCCTCGGATACGCAGTATTTT. Encoded protein: CASSSTRGRASDTQYF.

CDR3: CASSLVPGVETQYF. The DNA for the CDR3 is TGCGCCAGCAGCTTGGTCCCCGGGGTAGAGACCCAGTACTTC. The chain joins TRBV5-1 to TRBJ2-5; maybe TRBD2 (5 bases). Germline V lookup: CDR1 SGHRS, CDR2 YFSETQ. The CDR3 sequence is 14 residues long. V was trimmed by 0 bases and J by 4 bases, leaving 10 bases between them.

The rearrangement joins TRBV5-1 to TRBJ2-7; TRBD1 aligns across 9 bases. V lost 0 bases to trimming and J lost 4 bases; unmatched junction nucleotides: 11. The germline gives CDR1 SGHRS, CDR2 YFSETQ. The CDR3 is made up of 17 amino acids. The CDR3 here is CASSLGGQGQGLYEQYF. CDR3 nucleotides: TGCGCCAGCAGCTTGGGGGGACAAGGACAGGGGTTGTACGAGCAGTACTTC.

The CDR3 loop reads CASSLYGETQYF. The CDR3 DNA follows: TGTGCCAGCAGCTTATACGGCGAGACCCAGTACTTC. The V call is TRBV7-9, the J call TRBJ2-5; D gene uncertain. V lost 2 bases and J 5 bases, leaving 6 bases between the germline ends. Germline lookup yields CDR1 SEHNR and CDR2 FQNEAQ (reference sequence). The CDR3 is made up of 12 amino acids.

The V call is TRBV7-3, the J call TRBJ1-1; D gene ambiguous. The germline V and J ends were trimmed by 1 base and 3 bases, with 9 bases remaining between them. Germline V gives CDR1 SGHTA, CDR2 FQGTGA. The CDR3 loop spans 14 amino acids. The CDR3 DNA sequence: TGTGCCAGCAGCTTAATAAGTGGACACACTGAAGCTTTCTTT. As protein: CASSLISGHTEAFF. Full variable domain (outside the CDR3, taken from reference TRBV7-3 and TRBJ1-1): GAGVSQTPSNKVTEKGKYVELRCDPISGHTALYWYRQSLGQGPEFLIYFQGTGAADDSGLPNDRFFAVRPEGSVSTLKIQRTERGDSAVYLCASSLISGHTEAFFGQGTRLTVV.

The CDR3 protein is CASSRTGMGDYEQYF. The CDR3, as DNA: TGTGCCAGTAGTCGTACGGGGATGGGGGATTACGAGCAGTACTTC. The genes are TRBV19 and TRBJ2-7, with D perhaps matching TRBD1 or TRBD2 (5 bases each). The germline V gene encodes CDR1 LNHDA and CDR2 SQIVND (reference sequence). The germline V and J ends were trimmed by 5 bases and 4 bases, with 18 bases remaining between them. The CDR3 has 15 amino acids.

CDR3 loop: CASALGWGPYEQYF. CDR3 nucleotides: TGTGCTAGTGCCCTGGGTTGGGGACCCTACGAGCAGTACTTC. The chain carries TRBV12-5 and TRBJ2-7, with D perhaps being TRBD1 or TRBD2 (5 bases each). Looked up from germline, CDR1 is LGHNT and CDR2 is FRNRAP. V was pared by 7 bases and J by 2 bases, with 15 bases between. The CDR3 length is 14 residues.

The chain joins TRBV28 to TRBJ1-4; tentative D call: TRBD1 (6 bases). This CDR3 region has 17 residues. V dropped 1 base and J dropped 0 bases, with 12 bases sitting between them. CDR1 MDHEN and CDR2 SYDVKM come from the germline V gene. The CDR3 here is CASSLFGGSATNEKLFF. In DNA form, the CDR3 reads TGTGCCAGCAGTTTATTTGGGGGCAGTGCAACTAATGAAAAACTGTTTTTT.

The chain combines TRBV18 with TRBJ1-4, with D perhaps TRBD1 (5 bases). Germline V gives CDR1 KGHSH, CDR2 LQKENI. The V end was cut by 4 bases, the J end by 4 bases, with 16 bases between. This CDR3 comprises 16 residues. The DNA for the CDR3 is TGTGCCAGCTCACGGGACCGCGGAGGGGTTAATGAAAAACTGTTTTTT. The encoded protein is CASSRDRGGVNEKLFF.

The chain carries TRBV2 and TRBJ1-1; D gene ambiguous. This CDR3 spans 14 amino acids. Deletions cut 3 bases from V and 0 bases from J, with 8 bases between. The germline CDR1 and CDR2 sequences are SNHLY and FYNNEI. The CDR3, as DNA: TGTGCCAGCAGTGAGGTCGGGTTGAACACTGAAGCTTTCTTT. Amino acids: CASSEVGLNTEAFF.

The chain combines TRBV21-1 with TRBJ1-5; the D segment call TRBD1 is taken from the table without a DNA check. TRBV21-1 is described as a pseudogene. The CDR3 has 17 residues. CDR3 region: CASSKAPIGHPQRPQHF. The CDR3 nucleotides are TGTGCCAGCAGCAAAGCGCCTATCGGACACCCTCAGAGGCCCCAGCATTTT.

The V call is TRBV5-6, the J call TRBJ2-1; 8 nucleotides match TRBD2. Losses at the gene ends were 3 bases for V and 5 bases for J; bases not matched to a gene: 7. Germline V gene data show CDR1 as SGHDT and CDR2 as YYEEEE. The CDR3 is made up of 15 amino acids. CDR3 nucleotide sequence: TGTGCCAGCAGCTACCCGGGAGGGCCCAACAATGAGCAGTTCTTC. Translation gives CASSYPGGPNNEQFF.

This clone was picked up one time. This chain links TRBV18 with TRBJ1-5; possible D gene TRBD1, 5 bases. Per the germline V gene, CDR1 is KGHSH and CDR2 is LQKENI. This CDR3 has 16 residues. Deletions cut 3 bases from V and 6 bases from J, with 18 bases between. Here the CDR3 DNA reads TGTGCCAGCTCACCGCCTGCAGGGCGAAGGGGTCAGCCCCAGCATTTT. Its protein product is CASSPPAGRRGQPQHF.

Remarks on this clone: A junction boundary mismatches the germline segment, possibly from a read error. This chain joins TRBV5-3 and TRBJ2-7, with 8 bases fitting TRBD1. Being an ORF, TRBV5-3 has a function that is uncertain. CDR3 length: 14 amino acids. DNA for the CDR3: TGTGCCAGCAGCTCCGGACAGGGCCTCTACGAGCAGTACTTC. Protein sequence: CASSSGQGLYEQYF.